Listed below are T cell receptor beta chains from one sample, sequenced in a study of response to subunit inactivated influenza vaccine. TCRdb redid the calling of the RT-PCR reads with MiXCR, one entry per CDR3 protein. The sample lists around 530,000 distinct CDR3 sequences; about 10% were seen once. This sample comprised PBMCs from blood, obtained on the day of vaccination. These receptors were obtained from a man aged 50-59 years who received an inactivated influenza vaccine. CDR3s include the opening cysteine and the closing phenylalanine or tryptophan. The D gene is left open where the match is weak. Only some rows state a clone size, as once, few, many or a class for expanded clones.

V gene,D gene,clone size,J gene,CDR3 protein,CDR3 DNA
TRBV25-1,NA,many,TRBJ2-5,CASSEESYWGETQYF,TGTGCCAGCAGTGAAGAATCTTATTGGGGGGAGACCCAGTACTTC
TRBV20-1,NA,few,TRBJ2-4,CSAIIGADIQYF,TGCAGTGCTATTATAGGGGCGGACATTCAGTACTTC
TRBV12-3/TRBV12-4,TRBD2,NA,TRBJ2-7,CASSFTGTSGGGIYEQYF,TGTGCCAGCAGTTTTACGGGGACTAGCGGGGGGGGTATCTACGAGCAGTACTTC
TRBV20-1,NA,NA,TRBJ1-6,CSAEKGNSPLHF,TGCAGTGCAGAGAAGGGAAATTCACCCCTCCACTTT
TRBV7-9,TRBD1,few,TRBJ2-1,CASSYRDSEFF,TGTGCCAGCAGTTACCGGGACAGCGAGTTCTTC
TRBV7-2,TRBD2,many,TRBJ2-7,CASRESSGVHEQYF,TGTGCCAGCAGGGAATCTAGCGGGGTCCACGAGCAGTACTTC
TRBV28,NA,NA,TRBJ2-5,CASTYPVKGRETQYF,TGTGCCAGCACTTATCCGGTGAAGGGCCGAGAGACCCAGTACTTC
TRBV28,NA,many,TRBJ1-5,CASTGTRNQPQHF,TGTGCCAGCACAGGGACGCGCAATCAGCCCCAGCATTTT
TRBV20-1,TRBD2,NA,TRBJ2-7,CSANLAGGPYEQYF,TGCAGTGCAAATCTAGCGGGAGGGCCGTACGAGCAGTACTTC
TRBV5-1,TRBD2,NA,TRBJ2-1,CASSLRTTSEEQFF,TGCGCCAGCAGCTTGAGGACGACTAGCGAGGAGCAGTTCTTC
TRBV29-1,NA,few,TRBJ1-1,CSVGYRLNTEAFF,TGCAGCGTCGGGTATCGGCTGAACACTGAAGCTTTCTTT
TRBV11-2,NA,many,TRBJ2-2,CASRSLVRGNTGELFF,TGTGCCAGCAGATCCCTAGTGAGAGGGAACACCGGGGAGCTGTTTTTT
TRBV4-2,TRBD2,NA,TRBJ2-1,CASSQDKAGGRIAGFYNEQFF,TGTGCCAGCAGTCAAGATAAGGCAGGCGGGAGGATAGCGGGATTCTACAATGAGCAGTTCTTC
TRBV30,NA,NA,TRBJ2-5,CAWSVFGETQYF,TGTGCCTGGAGTGTGTTCGGGGAGACCCAGTACTTC
TRBV20-1,TRBD2,NA,TRBJ2-1,CSATGLAGSSEQFF,TGCAGTGCTACCGGACTAGCGGGGTCCAGTGAGCAGTTCTTC
TRBV7-2,NA,NA,TRBJ2-2,CASTRQLNTGELFF,TGTGCCAGCACCCGACAGCTTAACACCGGGGAGCTGTTTTTT
TRBV7-3,NA,many,TRBJ2-3,CASSLTRLDTQYF,TGTGCCAGCAGCTTAACACGTCTGGATACGCAGTATTTT
TRBV12-3/TRBV12-4,NA,many,TRBJ2-3,CASTLGPGGTDTQYF,TGTGCCAGCACCTTAGGCCCGGGGGGCACAGATACGCAGTATTTT
TRBV9,NA,many,TRBJ2-3,CASSVGQGDTQYF,TGTGCCAGCAGCGTAGGTCAGGGAGATACGCAGTATTTT
TRBV20-1,TRBD2,few,TRBJ2-1,CSARDRGSGRYNEQFF,TGCAGTGCTAGAGATCGGGGTAGCGGGAGATACAATGAGCAGTTCTTC
TRBV4-3,NA,NA,TRBJ2-2,CASSQPMTAIYQPGELFF,TGCGCCAGCAGCCAGCCGATGACAGCAATATACCAACCCGGGGAGCTGTTTTTT
TRBV28,NA,few,TRBJ2-7,CASSRPFIDPGQSPYEQYF,TGTGCCAGCAGCCGTCCTTTCATTGATCCCGGACAGAGCCCCTACGAGCAGTACTTC
TRBV4-1,TRBD2,NA,TRBJ2-2,CASSQGGALAGELFF,TGCGCCAGCAGCCAGGGAGGGGCTCTCGCCGGGGAGCTGTTTTTT
TRBV7-2,NA,few,TRBJ1-1,CASSSYQGNTEAFF,TGTGCCAGCAGCTCGTACCAGGGGAACACTGAAGCTTTCTTT
TRBV6-5,NA,few,TRBJ1-6,CASSYYQPDNSPLHF,TGTGCCAGCAGTTACTACCAACCCGATAATTCACCCCTCCACTTT
TRBV7-3,TRBD2,few,TRBJ2-3,CASSLIAGVGTDTQYF,TGTGCCAGCAGCTTAATAGCGGGAGTGGGCACAGATACGCAGTATTTT
TRBV28,TRBD1,many,TRBJ2-4,CASSLDRVLDKNIQYF,TGTGCCAGCAGTTTAGACAGGGTTTTGGACAAAAACATTCAGTACTTC
TRBV6-1,NA,NA,TRBJ2-7,CASRNHGGHEQYF,TGTGCCAGCAGGAACCACGGGGGCCACGAGCAGTACTTC
TRBV11-1,NA,NA,TRBJ2-5,CASSLATRQGGRGGVETQYF,TGTGCCAGCAGCTTAGCGACGCGACAGGGTGGTAGGGGGGGAGTGGAGACCCAGTACTTC
TRBV18,NA,NA,TRBJ2-1,CASSPATEQFF,TGTGCCAGCTCACCAGCGACTGAGCAGTTCTTC
TRBV11-2,NA,many,TRBJ2-5,CASSLEGSGSPRQETQYF,TGTGCCAGCAGCTTAGAAGGTAGCGGCAGTCCCCGCCAAGAGACCCAGTACTTC
TRBV7-9,NA,NA,TRBJ2-2,CASSLHRPSSNTGELFF,TGTGCCAGCAGCTTACACCGACCGAGCTCGAACACCGGGGAGCTGTTTTTT
TRBV7-8,NA,few,TRBJ2-2,CASSKAGQVNTGELFF,TGTGCCAGCAGCAAAGCGGGACAGGTGAACACCGGGGAGCTGTTTTTT
TRBV7-8,NA,many,TRBJ1-5,CASSLTSTQPQHF,TGTGCCAGCAGCTTAACCAGCACTCAGCCCCAGCATTTT
TRBV6-4,NA,few,TRBJ1-6,CASSRGSNSPLHF,TGTGCCAGCAGTCGGGGGAGCAATTCACCCCTCCACTTT
TRBV28,TRBD2,NA,TRBJ2-3,CASSSPSGSGGRDTQYF,TGTGCCAGCAGTTCCCCCAGTGGTAGCGGGGGGAGAGATACGCAGTATTTT
TRBV20-1,TRBD1,NA,TRBJ1-6,CSARVGGPGGLNSPLHF,TGCAGTGCTAGAGTAGGGGGCCCGGGGGGATTAAATTCACCCCTCCACTTT
TRBV4-3,TRBD2,few,TRBJ2-1,CASSRGTSSYNEQFF,TGCGCCAGCAGCCGAGGGACTAGCTCCTACAATGAGCAGTTCTTC
TRBV20-1,TRBD1,many,TRBJ2-1,CSARAPNRGLLEFF,TGCAGTGCTAGAGCCCCAAACAGGGGTCTTCTTGAGTTCTTC
TRBV4-3,NA,few,TRBJ2-3,CASSQEDYGRPGAADTQYF,TGCGCCAGCAGCCAAGAGGATTACGGGCGGCCCGGGGCGGCAGATACGCAGTATTTT
TRBV20-1,NA,many,TRBJ2-5,CSARDHQQETQYF,TGCAGTGCTAGAGATCACCAACAAGAGACCCAGTACTTC
TRBV12-3/TRBV12-4,NA,few,TRBJ2-2,CASSFSPGPNTGELFF,TGTGCCAGCAGTTTTTCCCCGGGACCGAACACCGGGGAGCTGTTTTTT
TRBV10-2,TRBD1,few,TRBJ2-7,CASSGGTGVYEQYF,TGCGCCAGCAGTGGTGGGACAGGGGTTTACGAGCAGTACTTC
TRBV6-1,NA,few,TRBJ2-2,CASSDPGTIAGELFF,TGTGCCAGCAGTGACCCCGGGACAATTGCAGGGGAGCTGTTTTTT
TRBV11-2,NA,NA,TRBJ2-1,CASTRRFTRTSNNEQFF,TGTGCCAGCACCCGGAGGTTCACTAGGACTTCTAACAATGAGCAGTTCTTC
TRBV4-3,NA,few,TRBJ1-1,CASSLMMNTEAFF,TGCGCCAGCAGCCTAATGATGAACACTGAAGCTTTCTTT
TRBV14,NA,few,TRBJ2-4,CASSQERAGHKNIQYF,TGTGCCAGCAGCCAAGAGAGGGCAGGCCACAAAAACATTCAGTACTTC
TRBV7-2,NA,few,TRBJ2-4,CASSLGSGVSYF,TGTGCCAGCAGCTTAGGTTCTGGGGTGTCGTACTTC
TRBV4-3,NA,NA,TRBJ2-7,CASSPSDRGFYEQYF,TGCGCCAGCAGCCCTTCGGACAGAGGTTTCTACGAGCAGTACTTC
TRBV5-1,NA,few,TRBJ1-1,CASSFTTGTTEAFF,TGCGCCAGCAGCTTCACGACAGGAACCACTGAAGCTTTCTTT
TRBV20-1,TRBD2,NA,TRBJ2-1,CSASGLAVSGSSYNEQFF,TGCAGTGCTAGTGGGCTAGCGGTGAGTGGGAGCTCCTACAATGAGCAGTTCTTC
TRBV25-1,NA,NA,TRBJ2-7,CASSPDLGTLSYEQYF,TGTGCCAGCAGTCCGGATCTCGGGACACTTTCCTACGAGCAGTACTTC
TRBV5-1,TRBD1,many,TRBJ2-3,CASSFQGAGTDTQYF,TGCGCCAGCAGCTTTCAGGGGGCCGGGACAGATACGCAGTATTTT
TRBV5-1,TRBD1,NA,TRBJ2-2,CASSSDRAGGELFF,TGCGCCAGCAGCAGCGACAGGGCGGGCGGGGAGCTGTTTTTT